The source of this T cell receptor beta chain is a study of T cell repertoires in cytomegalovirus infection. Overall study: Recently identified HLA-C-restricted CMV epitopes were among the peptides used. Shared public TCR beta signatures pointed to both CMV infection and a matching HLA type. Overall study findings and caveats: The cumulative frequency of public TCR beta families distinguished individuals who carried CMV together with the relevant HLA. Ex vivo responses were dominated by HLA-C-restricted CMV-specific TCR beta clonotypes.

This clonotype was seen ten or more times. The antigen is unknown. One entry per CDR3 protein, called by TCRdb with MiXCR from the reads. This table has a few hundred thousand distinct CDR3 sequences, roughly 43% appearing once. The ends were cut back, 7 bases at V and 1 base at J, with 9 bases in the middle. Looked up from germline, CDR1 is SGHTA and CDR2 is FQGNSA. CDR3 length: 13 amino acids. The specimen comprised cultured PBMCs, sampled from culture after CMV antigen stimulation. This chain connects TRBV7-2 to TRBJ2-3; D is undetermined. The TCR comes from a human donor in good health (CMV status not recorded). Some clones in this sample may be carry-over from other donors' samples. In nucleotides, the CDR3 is TGTGCCAGCACTGATGGGGGCACAGATACGCAGTATTTT. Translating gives CASTDGGTDTQYF.